A selection of T cell receptor beta chains follows, all from one sample in a study of blood T cell repertoires in COVID-19. Sequencing used immunoSEQ multiplex PCR; TCRdb keeps in-frame clones, though not all of them. The sample has 300,000 to 350,000 clones; roughly 85% are singletons. The sample taken for sequencing was PBMCs or T cells enriched from blood (not recorded which). These receptors were taken from a man aged 25 to 40 who had recovered from COVID-19. CDR3s include the opening cysteine and the closing phenylalanine or tryptophan. D genes are given only for firm matches. Clone size, where shown, is once, few, many, or a class for clones that have expanded.

v_call: TRBV27; clone_size: once; j_call: TRBJ1-1; cdr3_length: 16; d_call: NA; cdr3_aa: CASSYRTAVYDTEAFF; cdr3_nt: TGTGCCAGCAGTTATAGGACAGCCGTCTACGACACTGAAGCTTTCTTT
v_call: TRBV27; clone_size: NA; j_call: TRBJ2-3; cdr3_length: 16; d_call: TRBD2; cdr3_aa: CASSLWASGGTDTQYF; cdr3_nt: TGTGCCAGCAGTTTATGGGCTAGCGGTGGCACAGATACGCAGTATTTT
v_call: TRBV2; clone_size: NA; j_call: TRBJ2-2; cdr3_length: 15; d_call: TRBD2; cdr3_aa: CASSDRRGGLGELFF; cdr3_nt: TGTGCCAGCAGTGATCGTCGGGGGGGCCTCGGGGAGCTGTTTTTT
v_call: TRBV15; clone_size: NA; j_call: TRBJ1-6; cdr3_length: 15; d_call: NA; cdr3_aa: CATSERSSYNSPLHF; cdr3_nt: TGTGCCACCAGCGAACGGAGCTCCTATAATTCACCCCTCCACTTT
v_call: TRBV5-1; clone_size: NA; j_call: TRBJ1-1; cdr3_length: 14; d_call: NA; cdr3_aa: CASSRQSGGTEAFF; cdr3_nt: TGCGCCAGCAGCCGCCAGTCGGGAGGTACTGAAGCTTTCTTT
v_call: TRBV7-8; clone_size: once; j_call: TRBJ1-1; cdr3_length: 13; d_call: NA; cdr3_aa: CASSLALNTEAFF; cdr3_nt: TGTGCCAGCAGCTTAGCGCTAAACACTGAAGCTTTCTTT
v_call: TRBV9; clone_size: NA; j_call: TRBJ1-2; cdr3_length: 14; d_call: NA; cdr3_aa: CASSVNEGNTGYTF; cdr3_nt: TGTGCCAGCAGCGTAAATGAGGGAAATACTGGCTACACCTTC
v_call: TRBV30; clone_size: NA; j_call: TRBJ2-1; cdr3_length: 13; d_call: TRBD2; cdr3_aa: CAWLRGGYNEQFF; cdr3_nt: TGTGCCTGGCTCCGGGGGGGGTACAATGAGCAGTTCTTC
v_call: TRBV24-1; clone_size: NA; j_call: TRBJ2-5; cdr3_length: 12; d_call: TRBD1; cdr3_aa: CATSRGTETQYF; cdr3_nt: TGTGCCACCAGCAGGGGGACAGAGACCCAGTACTTC
v_call: TRBV11-2; clone_size: NA; j_call: TRBJ2-1; cdr3_length: 18; d_call: NA; cdr3_aa: CASSLDGGGAGNYNEQFF; cdr3_nt: TGTGCCAGCAGCTTAGATGGGGGTGGGGCGGGAAACTACAATGAGCAGTTCTTC